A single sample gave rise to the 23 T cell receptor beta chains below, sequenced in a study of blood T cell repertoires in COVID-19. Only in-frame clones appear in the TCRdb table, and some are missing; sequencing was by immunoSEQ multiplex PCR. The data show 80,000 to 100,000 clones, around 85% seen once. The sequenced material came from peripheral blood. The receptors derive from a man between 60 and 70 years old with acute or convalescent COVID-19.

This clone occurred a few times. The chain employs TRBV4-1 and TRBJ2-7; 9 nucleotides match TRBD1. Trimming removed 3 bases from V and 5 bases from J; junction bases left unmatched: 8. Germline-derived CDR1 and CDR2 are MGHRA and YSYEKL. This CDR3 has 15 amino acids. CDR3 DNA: TGCGCCAGCAGCCACCGACAGGGGGGAGTCGACGAGCAGTACTTC. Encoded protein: CASSHRQGGVDEQYF.

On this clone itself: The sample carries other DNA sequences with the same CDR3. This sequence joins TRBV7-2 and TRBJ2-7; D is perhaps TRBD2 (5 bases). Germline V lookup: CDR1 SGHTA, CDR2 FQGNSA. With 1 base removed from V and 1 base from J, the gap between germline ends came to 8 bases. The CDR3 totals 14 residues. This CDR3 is CASSLVGGSYEQYF. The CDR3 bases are TGTGCCAGCAGCTTAGTTGGAGGTTCCTACGAGCAGTACTTC.

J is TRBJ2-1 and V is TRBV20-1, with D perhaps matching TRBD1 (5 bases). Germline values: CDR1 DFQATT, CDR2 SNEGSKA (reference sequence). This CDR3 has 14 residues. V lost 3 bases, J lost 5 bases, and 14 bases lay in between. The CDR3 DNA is TGCAGTGCTAGTCGGGTGGACATTAACAATGAGCAGTTCTTC. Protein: CSASRVDINNEQFF.

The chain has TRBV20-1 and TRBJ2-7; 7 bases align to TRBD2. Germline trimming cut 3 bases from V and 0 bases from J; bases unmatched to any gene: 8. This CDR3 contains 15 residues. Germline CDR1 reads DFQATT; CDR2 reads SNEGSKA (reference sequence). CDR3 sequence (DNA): TGCAGTGCTAGTATTCCAGCGGGAAGCTCCTACGAGCAGTACTTC. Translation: CSASIPAGSSYEQYF.

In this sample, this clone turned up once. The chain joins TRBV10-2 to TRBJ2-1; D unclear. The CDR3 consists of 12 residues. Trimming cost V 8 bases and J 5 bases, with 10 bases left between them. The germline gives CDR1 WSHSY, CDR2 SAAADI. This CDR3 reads CASGWANNEQFF. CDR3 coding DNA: TGCGCCAGCGGATGGGCAAACAATGAGCAGTTCTTC.

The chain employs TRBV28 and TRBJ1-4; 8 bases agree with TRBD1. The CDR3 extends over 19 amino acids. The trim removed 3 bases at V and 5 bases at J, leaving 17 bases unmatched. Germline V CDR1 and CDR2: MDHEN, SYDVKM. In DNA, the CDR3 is TGTGCCAGCAGTTTGGCAGGGGGCGCTGATTGGAGAGGAAATGAAAAACTGTTTTTT. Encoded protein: CASSLAGGADWRGNEKLFF. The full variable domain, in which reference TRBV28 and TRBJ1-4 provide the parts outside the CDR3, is DVKVTQSSRYLVKRTGEKVFLECVQDMDHENMFWYRQDPGLGLRLIYFSYDVKMKEKGDIPEGYSVSREKKERFSLILESASTNQTSMYLCASSLAGGADWRGNEKLFFGSGTQLSVL.

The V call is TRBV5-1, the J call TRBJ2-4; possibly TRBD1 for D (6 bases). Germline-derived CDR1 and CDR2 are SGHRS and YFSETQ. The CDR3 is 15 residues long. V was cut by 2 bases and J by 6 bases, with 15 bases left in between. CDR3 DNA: TGCGCCAGCAGCTTTATTCTGGGGGCGTCAAACATTCAGTACTTC. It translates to CASSFILGASNIQYF.

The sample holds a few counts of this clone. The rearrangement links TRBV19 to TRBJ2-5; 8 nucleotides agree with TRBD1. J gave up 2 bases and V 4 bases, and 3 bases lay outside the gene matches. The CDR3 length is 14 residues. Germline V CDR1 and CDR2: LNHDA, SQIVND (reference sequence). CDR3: CASSRDRWQETQYF. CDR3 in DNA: TGTGCCAGTAGTAGGGACAGGTGGCAAGAGACCCAGTACTTC.

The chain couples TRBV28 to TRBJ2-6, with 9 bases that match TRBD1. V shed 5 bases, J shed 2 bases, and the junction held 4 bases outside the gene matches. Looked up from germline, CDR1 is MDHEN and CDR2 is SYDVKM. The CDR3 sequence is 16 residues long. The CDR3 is CASSLRDRAGANVLTF. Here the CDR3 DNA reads TGTGCCAGCAGTCTCCGGGACAGGGCTGGGGCCAACGTCCTGACTTTC. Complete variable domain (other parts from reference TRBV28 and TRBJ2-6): DVKVTQSSRYLVKRTGEKVFLECVQDMDHENMFWYRQDPGLGLRLIYFSYDVKMKEKGDIPEGYSVSREKKERFSLILESASTNQTSMYLCASSLRDRAGANVLTFGAGSRLTVL.

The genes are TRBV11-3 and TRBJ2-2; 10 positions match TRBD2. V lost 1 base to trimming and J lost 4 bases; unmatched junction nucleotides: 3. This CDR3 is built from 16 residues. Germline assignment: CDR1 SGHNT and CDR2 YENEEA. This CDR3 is CASSLGTSGITGELFF. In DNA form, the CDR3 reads TGTGCCAGCAGCTTAGGAACTAGCGGGATCACCGGGGAGCTGTTTTTT.

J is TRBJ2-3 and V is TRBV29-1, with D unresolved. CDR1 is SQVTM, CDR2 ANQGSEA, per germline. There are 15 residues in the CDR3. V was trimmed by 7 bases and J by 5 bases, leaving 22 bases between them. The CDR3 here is CSAFPVFAAKDTQYF. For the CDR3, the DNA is TGCAGCGCCTTTCCGGTCTTCGCGGCTAAAGATACGCAGTATTTT.

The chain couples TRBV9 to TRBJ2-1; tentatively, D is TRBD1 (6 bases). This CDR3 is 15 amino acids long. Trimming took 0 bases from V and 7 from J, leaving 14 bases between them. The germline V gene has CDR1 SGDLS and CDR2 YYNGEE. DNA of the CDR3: TGTGCCAGCAGCGTAGGTCCCCAGGGGTGGAATGAGCAGTTCTTC. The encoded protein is CASSVGPQGWNEQFF.

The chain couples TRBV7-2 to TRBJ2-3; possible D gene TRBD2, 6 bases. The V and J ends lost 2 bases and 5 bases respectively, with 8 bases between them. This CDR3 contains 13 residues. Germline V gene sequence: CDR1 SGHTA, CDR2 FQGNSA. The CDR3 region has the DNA TGTGCCAGCAGCTTACGGCGGGGAGATACGCAGTATTTT. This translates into CASSLRRGDTQYF.

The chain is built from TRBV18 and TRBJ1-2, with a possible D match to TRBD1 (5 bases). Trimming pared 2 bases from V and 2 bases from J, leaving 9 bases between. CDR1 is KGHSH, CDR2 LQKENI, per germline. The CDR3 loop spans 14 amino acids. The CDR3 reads CASSPGAGNYGYTF. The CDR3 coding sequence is TGTGCCAGCTCACCAGGGGCCGGAAACTATGGCTACACCTTC.

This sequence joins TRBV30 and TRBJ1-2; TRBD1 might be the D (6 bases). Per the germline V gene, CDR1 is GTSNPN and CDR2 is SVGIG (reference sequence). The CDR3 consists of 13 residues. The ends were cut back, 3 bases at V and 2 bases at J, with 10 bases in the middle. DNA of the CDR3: TGTGCCTGGAGAGATACAGGGAACTATGGCTACACCTTC. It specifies CAWRDTGNYGYTF.

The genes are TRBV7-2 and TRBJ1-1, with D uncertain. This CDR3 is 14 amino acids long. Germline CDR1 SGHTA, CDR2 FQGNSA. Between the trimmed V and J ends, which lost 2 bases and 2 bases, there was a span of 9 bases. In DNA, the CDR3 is TGTGCCAGCAGCTTATCCGGGAGAAACACTGAAGCTTTCTTT. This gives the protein CASSLSGRNTEAFF.

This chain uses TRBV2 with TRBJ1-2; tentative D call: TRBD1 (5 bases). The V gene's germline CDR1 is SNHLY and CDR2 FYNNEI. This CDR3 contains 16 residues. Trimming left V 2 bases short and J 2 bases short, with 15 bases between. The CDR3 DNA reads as TGTGCCAGCAGTGAATGGGTCCGGGCAGGGAACTATGGCTACACCTTC. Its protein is CASSEWVRAGNYGYTF.

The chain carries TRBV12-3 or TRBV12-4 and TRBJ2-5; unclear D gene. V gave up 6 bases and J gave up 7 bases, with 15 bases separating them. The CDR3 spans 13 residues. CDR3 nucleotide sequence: TGTGCCAGCAGAGATTGGGCCGGATTGACCCAGTACTTC. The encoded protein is CASRDWAGLTQYF.

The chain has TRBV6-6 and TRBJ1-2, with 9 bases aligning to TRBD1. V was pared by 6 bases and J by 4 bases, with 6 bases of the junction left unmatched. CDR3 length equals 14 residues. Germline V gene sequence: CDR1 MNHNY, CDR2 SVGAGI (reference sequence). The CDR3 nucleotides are TGTGCCAGCAGACAGGGGGCGCGGGCCTATGGCTACACCTTC. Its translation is CASRQGARAYGYTF.

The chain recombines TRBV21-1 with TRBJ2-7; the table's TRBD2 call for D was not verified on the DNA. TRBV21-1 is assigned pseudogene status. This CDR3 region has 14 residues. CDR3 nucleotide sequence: TGTGCCAGGGGAGGGCAGGGATGGTACCGCGAGCAGTACTTC. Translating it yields CARGGQGWYREQYF.

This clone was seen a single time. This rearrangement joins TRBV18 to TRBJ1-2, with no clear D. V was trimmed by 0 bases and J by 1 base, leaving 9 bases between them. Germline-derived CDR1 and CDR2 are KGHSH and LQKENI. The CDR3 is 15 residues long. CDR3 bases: TGTGCCAGCTCACCACCGGAGAGGGATAACTATGGCTACACCTTC. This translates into CASSPPERDNYGYTF.

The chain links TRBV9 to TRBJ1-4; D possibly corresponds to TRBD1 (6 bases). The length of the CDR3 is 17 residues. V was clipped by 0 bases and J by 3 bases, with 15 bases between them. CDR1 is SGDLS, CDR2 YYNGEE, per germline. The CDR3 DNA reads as TGTGCCAGCAGCGTAGGCAGGGGAATGGCGTCTAATGAAAAACTGTTTTTT. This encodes CASSVGRGMASNEKLFF. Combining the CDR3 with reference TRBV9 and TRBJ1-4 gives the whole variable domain DSGVTQTPKHLITATGQRVTLRCSPRSGDLSVYWYQQSLDQGLQFLIQYYNGEERAKGNILERFSAQQFPDLHSELNLSSLELGDSALYFCASSVGRGMASNEKLFFGSGTQLSVL.

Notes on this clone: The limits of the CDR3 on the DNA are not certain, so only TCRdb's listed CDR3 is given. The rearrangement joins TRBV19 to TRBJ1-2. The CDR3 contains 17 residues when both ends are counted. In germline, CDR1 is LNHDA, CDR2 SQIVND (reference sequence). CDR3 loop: CASSISVLGGGNYGYTF.